These 9 T cell receptor beta chains originate from one sample sequenced in a study of identical twins. A single record per CDR3 protein comes from TCRdb applying MiXCR to the 5' RACE reads. This table holds 450,000 or so distinct CDR3 sequences, 12% to 15% found once. This same sample was also taken into another study, of yellow fever vaccine responses in identical twins.

The sample taken for sequencing was CD4+ T cells sorted from blood. The receptors originated from a woman aged 18-29 years in good health.

This clonotype was seen only a few times. J is TRBJ2-2 and V is TRBV6-5, with D possibly being TRBD1 (5 bases). The V end lost 2 bases, the J end lost 3 bases, and 10 bases lay between the germline ends. Per germline, CDR1 MNHEY and CDR2 SVGAGI. The CDR3 sequence is 15 residues long. CDR3 protein: CASSYEGAYTGELFF. The CDR3 nucleotides read TGTGCCAGCAGTTACGAAGGGGCCTACACCGGGGAGCTGTTTTTT.

This clonotype appeared a few times. The CDR3 reads CSASVLQKNIQYF. For the CDR3, the DNA is TGCAGTGCTAGTGTTTTACAGAAAAACATTCAGTACTTC. The chain joins TRBV20-1 to TRBJ2-4; D is undetermined. V dropped 3 bases and J dropped 4 bases, with 10 bases sitting between them. The CDR3 consists of 13 residues. Germline CDR1 reads DFQATT; CDR2 reads SNEGSKA (reference sequence).

This clonotype showed up just a few times. The chain joins TRBV5-1 to TRBJ1-5; D unclear. The CDR3 loop spans 15 amino acids. The germline V gene encodes CDR1 SGHRS and CDR2 YFSETQ. V lost 0 bases and J 0 bases, leaving 7 bases between the germline ends. CDR3 bases: TGCGCCAGCAGCTTGGGTGGAGTTAGCAATCAGCCCCAGCATTTT. This codes for CASSLGGVSNQPQHF. The complete variable domain, with remaining parts taken from reference TRBV5-1 and TRBJ1-5, reads KAGVTQTPRYLIKTRGQQVTLSCSPISGHRSVSWYQQTPGQGLQFLFEYFSETQRNKGNFPGRFSGRQFSNSRSEMNVSTLELGDSALYLCASSLGGVSNQPQHFGDGTRLSIL.

In its sample, this clonotype was seen many times. CDR3 loop: CASSLPAGSHGELFF. CDR3 DNA: TGTGCCAGCAGCCTCCCTGCAGGTTCTCACGGGGAGCTGTTTTTT. The chain recombines TRBV7-9 with TRBJ2-2; D is unresolved. The CDR3 length is 15 residues. Germline loops: CDR1 SEHNR, CDR2 FQNEAQ (reference sequence). V was pared by 5 bases and J by 7 bases, with 17 bases between.

This clonotype was seen only a few times. The V and J genes are TRBV5-5 and TRBJ2-5, with 11 positions matching TRBD1. V shed 4 bases and J 4 bases; nucleotides not matched to a gene: 9. CDR3 length: 16 amino acids. CDR1 SGHKS and CDR2 YYEKEE come from the germline V gene (reference sequence). CDR3 in amino acids: CASSPSPGQGVETQYF. The DNA of the CDR3 is TGTGCCAGCAGCCCGTCTCCGGGACAGGGGGTAGAGACCCAGTACTTC. Full variable domain (remainder filled in from reference TRBV5-5 and TRBJ2-5): DAGVTQSPTHLIKTRGQQVTLRCSPISGHKSVSWYQQVLGQGPQFIFQYYEKEERGRGNFPDRFSARQFPNYSSELNVNALLLGDSALYLCASSPSPGQGVETQYFGPGTRLLVL.

This clonotype was seen ten or more times. The chain combines TRBV12-3 or TRBV12-4 with TRBJ2-5; TRBD1 agrees at 7 bases. The V and J ends lost 6 bases and 5 bases, in that order; junction bases with no gene match: 12. CDR3 length: 15 amino acids. DNA of the CDR3: TGTGCCAGCAGAGAAAACAGGGGAAGGGGTGAGACCCAGTACTTC. Translation gives CASRENRGRGETQYF.

The chain is built from TRBV12-5 and TRBJ2-5; perhaps TRBD2 as D (5 bases). CDR1 is LGHNT and CDR2 is FRNRAP in the germline V gene. V lost 7 bases to trimming and J lost 2 bases, with 14 bases between them. CDR3 length: 14 amino acids. The CDR3 is CASESGTKQETQYF. CDR3 bases: TGTGCTAGTGAGTCGGGAACGAAGCAAGAGACCCAGTACTTC.

The chain is built from TRBV4-1 and TRBJ2-3; D is unresolved. The V end was cut by 2 bases, the J end by 5 bases, with 11 bases between. The germline V gene has CDR1 MGHRA and CDR2 YSYEKL. The CDR3 runs 14 residues. The CDR3: CASSQLGLGDTQYF. The CDR3 bases are TGCGCCAGCAGCCAATTAGGTTTGGGAGATACGCAGTATTTT.

V and J are TRBV20-1 and TRBJ2-1; D is uncertain. Germline-derived CDR1 and CDR2 are DFQATT and SNEGSKA (reference sequence). V gave up 0 bases and J gave up 0 bases, with 9 bases separating them. This CDR3 contains 15 residues. In nucleotides, the CDR3 is TGCAGTGCTAGAGAGCTCCTTTTCTCCTACAATGAGCAGTTCTTC. Translation gives CSARELLFSYNEQFF.